The 9 T cell receptor delta chains in this list originate from one sample, sequenced in a study of Vδ1+ human thymocytes. General study points: Thymic TRG and TRD repertoires appeared highly polyclonal.

No antigen has been assigned to these receptors. RNA was extracted from the cells and then reverse transcribed. Multiplex PCR used pooled V-gene forward primers and a constant-region reverse primer to amplify CDR3s. TCRdb called clones from the multiplex PCR reads again using CATT. Of 45,000 to 60,000 delta-chain clones detected, approximately 15% appear once; the ten largest clones hold 0.5%. The sample consisted of Vdelta1+ gamma-delta thymocytes from the thymus. Specified subset: FACS-sorted CD3+ TCRalphabeta- TCRVdelta1+ TCRVdelta2- thymocytes. The receptors originated from a boy in the first two years of life who had congenital heart surgery.

V gene TRDV1 combines with J gene TRDJ1; 9 bases are a match to TRDD3. CDR1 is TSWWSYY and CDR2 is QGS in the germline V gene. This CDR3 contains 24 residues. V lost 0 bases, J lost 1 base, and 27 bases stayed unmatched. CDR3 residues: CALGELGFRSLPISYWGSTDKLIF. DNA for the CDR3: TGTGCTCTTGGGGAACTAGGGTTTAGGTCACTTCCTATTTCTTACTGGGGGAGCACCGATAAACTCATCTTT.

The chain links TRDV1 to TRDJ1, with 8 nucleotides matching TRDD3. J gave up 3 bases and V 2 bases, and 20 bases lay outside the gene matches. CDR1 and CDR2 from the germline V gene are TSWWSYY and QGS. CDR3 length: 20 amino acids. CDR3 nucleotide sequence: TGTGCTCTTGGGGAAGAGTCTCCGTACTGGGGGCCAGGGGGCCCCGATAAACTCATCTTT. Protein product: CALGEESPYWGPGGPDKLIF.

This clone was detected a few times. This chain joins TRDV1 and TRDJ1, with 8 bases aligning to TRDD2. V was clipped by 8 bases and J by 0 bases; unmatched bases: 23. The germline CDR1 and CDR2 sequences are TSWWSYY and QGS. CDR3 length: 20 residues. The CDR3 spells CALRIGTSYDLRPYTDKLIF. The CDR3 coding sequence is TGTGCTCTTAGGATCGGGACTTCCTACGATTTGAGACCGTACACCGATAAACTCATCTTT.

The table lists this clone with a few counts. The chain joins TRDV1 to TRDJ1, with 8 bases aligning to TRDD3. The CDR3 covers 20 residues. Germline V lookup: CDR1 TSWWSYY, CDR2 QGS. Trimming cost V 5 bases and J 1 base; bases outside gene matches: 21. The CDR3 region has the DNA TGTGCTCTTGGGAACCACGTGGAGACTGGGGGCCTCCGGGGCACCGATAAACTCATCTTT. Its translation: CALGNHVETGGLRGTDKLIF.

This clone is termed medium-sized. The gene calls are TRDV2 and TRDJ1; 13 nucleotides line up with TRDD3. Germline V gene data show CDR1 as GEAIGNYY and CDR2 as EKD. Losses at the gene ends were 1 base for V and 1 base for J; bases not matched to a gene: 11. The CDR3 has 19 amino acids. Written as DNA, the CDR3 is TGTGCCTGTGACACGGGGCGAATACTGGGGGATACGGTCACCGATAAACTCATCTTT. This sequence encodes CACDTGRILGDTVTDKLIF.

The rearrangement joins TRDV1 to TRDJ1; no clear D gene. This CDR3 contains 12 residues. V was trimmed by 3 bases and J by 11 bases, leaving 13 bases between them. Germline CDR1 reads TSWWSYY; CDR2 reads QGS. DNA of the CDR3: TGTGCTCTTGGGGACCGATTATCGAGGCTCATCTTT. It yields the protein CALGDRLSRLIF.

This clone was seen a handful of times. The chain carries TRDV1 and TRDJ1, with unresolved D. Trimming stripped 0 bases from V and 4 bases from J, with 21 bases between. Looked up from germline, CDR1 is TSWWSYY and CDR2 is QGS. CDR3 length: 18 amino acids. CDR3 sequence: CALGELSPHPLPGDKLIF. The DNA for the CDR3 is TGTGCTCTTGGGGAACTTTCCCCCCATCCGTTACCCGGCGATAAACTCATCTTT.

The V and J genes are TRDV1 and TRDJ1; 8 bases map to TRDD3. The CDR3 totals 15 residues. V dropped 3 bases and J dropped 0; count of bases not matched to a gene: 3. The germline gives CDR1 TSWWSYY, CDR2 QGS. The CDR3 bases are TGTGCTCTTGGGGAGCACTGGGGGGACACCGATAAACTCATCTTT. Translating it yields CALGEHWGDTDKLIF.

A few counts support this clone. An end of the junction differs from the germline gene, which may be a read error. This chain joins TRDV1 and TRDJ1; D perhaps matches TRDD2 (6 bases). This CDR3 region has 21 residues. The germline V gene has CDR1 TSWWSYY and CDR2 QGS. In DNA form, the CDR3 reads TGTGCTCTTGGGGAAAAAAACAACGTGGTGGACCCATGCCATCCTACCGGTAAACTCATCTTT. Protein product: CALGEKNNVVDPCHPTGKLIF.